The rows below give T cell receptor beta chains drawn from one sample of a study of T cell responses to AZD1222 COVID-19 vaccine. This table comes from immunoSEQ multiplex PCR, and its TCRdb copy is limited to in-frame clones, with some not included. The sample consists of under 70,000 clones, around 92% of them appearing once. This material consisted of peripheral blood, taken 28 days after the second AZD1222 dose. All receptors derive from an adult who received the AZD1222 COVID-19 vaccine. Each CDR3 is given with its conserved first and last residue. D genes are given only for firm matches. Rows may omit the clone size; those that give it use once, few, many or a size class.

>TRBD2|NA|TRBV5-1|TRBJ2-2
TGCGCCAGCAGCTTGCGACTAGCGGAAAGGAACACCGGGGAGCTGTTTTTT
CASSLRLAERNTGELFF
>NA|NA|TRBV6-1|TRBJ1-5
TGTGCCAGCAGTGAGGGAGACTATAGCAATCAGCCCCAGCATTTT
CASSEGDYSNQPQHF
>NA|NA|TRBV10-3|TRBJ2-7
TGTGCCGTAGCAGGGGAGGGAGGTCGCTACGAGCAGTACTTC
CAVAGEGGRYEQYF
>NA|once|TRBV12-3/TRBV12-4|TRBJ2-3
TGTGCCAGCAGTTTAGTGGCTTTAGATACGCAGTATTTT
CASSLVALDTQYF
>NA|NA|TRBV3-1/TRBV3-2|TRBJ1-1
TGTGCCAGCAGTCACTTAAACACTGAAGCTTTCTTT
CASSHLNTEAFF
>TRBD2|NA|TRBV5-4|TRBJ2-1
TGTGCCAGCAGCCAGGGGGGTTTAGCGGGAGCCTACAATGAGCAGTTCTTC
CASSQGGLAGAYNEQFF
>TRBD1|NA|TRBV5-1|TRBJ2-7
TGCGCCAGCAGCTTGGACGGACAGGGCTACGAGCAGTACTTC
CASSLDGQGYEQYF
>TRBD1|NA|TRBV10-3|TRBJ2-7
TGTGCCATCAGTGTTGGGGACAGGGGTTACGAGCAGTACTTC
CAISVGDRGYEQYF
>NA|once|TRBV6-1|TRBJ2-7
TGTGCCAGCAGTGAAGCGCAACCAGGTCCTTACGAGCAGTACTTC
CASSEAQPGPYEQYF
>NA|NA|TRBV6-5|TRBJ1-5
TGTGCCAGCAGTAGACAGAGCAATCAGCCCCAGCATTTT
CASSRQSNQPQHF
>TRBD1|NA|TRBV4-1|TRBJ1-4
TGCGCCAGCAGCCAGGAAGGACAGGGGGCAACTAATGAAAAACTGTTTTTT
CASSQEGQGATNEKLFF
>NA|few|TRBV2|TRBJ1-2
TGTGCCAGCAGTGAAATGTCGCGGTATGGCTACACCTTC
CASSEMSRYGYTF
>TRBD2|NA|TRBV7-8|TRBJ2-2
TGTGCCAGCAGCTTAGCGGGACTAGCGGGGCCCACCGGGGAGCTGTTTTTT
CASSLAGLAGPTGELFF
>TRBD2|NA|TRBV7-2|TRBJ2-1
TGTGCCAGCAGCTTAGCGCTAGCGGGAGGGGAGCAGTTCTTC
CASSLALAGGEQFF
>TRBD1|NA|TRBV19|TRBJ1-2
TGTGCCAGTAGTAGGACAGGGCCTAACTATGGCTACACCTTC
CASSRTGPNYGYTF
>NA|few|TRBV5-6|TRBJ2-6
TGTGCCAGCAGCTCCTATCGGTCTGGGGCCAACGTCCTGACTTTC
CASSSYRSGANVLTF
>NA|NA|TRBV5-1|TRBJ2-6
TGCGCCAGCAGCTTGGTACCGGGTACTGGGGCCAACGTCCTGACTTTC
CASSLVPGTGANVLTF
>NA|NA|TRBV27|TRBJ2-5
TGTGCCAGCAGTTTATCGTACCAAGAGACCCAGTACTTC
CASSLSYQETQYF
>TRBD1|NA|TRBV19|TRBJ1-4
TGTGCCAGTACTTCCCCCGGGACAGGGAATGAAAAACTGTTTTTT
CASTSPGTGNEKLFF
>NA|NA|TRBV7-2|TRBJ1-1
TGTGCCAGCAGCTTCTTGGATCCGAACACTGAAGCTTTCTTT
CASSFLDPNTEAFF
>NA|NA|TRBV5-4|TRBJ2-5
TGTGCCAGCAGCTTAGTGGGGGGCGGGAAAGAGACCCAGTACTTC
CASSLVGGGKETQYF
>NA|NA|TRBV29-1|TRBJ2-3
TGCAGCTCCCAAGGCTCAGTGGGCACAGATACGCAGTATTTT
CSSQGSVGTDTQYF
>TRBD1|NA|TRBV11-3|TRBJ2-7
TGTGCCAGCAGCTTTCAGGGGGCCATGTACGAGCAGTACTTC
CASSFQGAMYEQYF
>TRBD1|NA|TRBV5-8|TRBJ1-1
TGTGCCAGCAGCTTGGGACAGGGCGGAACTGAAGCTTTCTTT
CASSLGQGGTEAFF
>NA|NA|TRBV27|TRBJ2-7
TGTGCCAGCAGTTCCGACCTAGGGGGGGCCGCCTCCTACGAGCAGTACTTC
CASSSDLGGAASYEQYF
>TRBD1|NA|TRBV29-1|TRBJ2-2
TGCAGCGGTGGACAGGGAGACGGGGAGCTGTTTTTT
CSGGQGDGELFF
>NA|NA|TRBV6-5|TRBJ2-7
TGTGCCAGCACCAACGGCAGGGGTCACGACGAGCAGTACTTC
CASTNGRGHDEQYF
>TRBD2|once|TRBV7-2|TRBJ2-1
TGTGCCAGCAGCTTAGGTCTTACTAGCGGGAGAAATGAGCAGTTCTTC
CASSLGLTSGRNEQFF
>NA|NA|TRBV9|TRBJ2-1
TGTGCCAGCAGCGTAGGAGATACTAGTACCTCCTACAATGAGCAGTTCTTC
CASSVGDTSTSYNEQFF
>NA|NA|TRBV11-2|TRBJ1-1
TGTGCCAGCAGCTTGGGCGTGATGAACACTGAAGCTTTCTTT
CASSLGVMNTEAFF
>NA|NA|TRBV11-2|TRBJ1-5
NA
CASSFGPGQGNQPQHF
>TRBD2|NA|TRBV4-3|TRBJ2-5
TGCGCCAGCAGCCAAGAAACGGGAGGGCCGGAGACCCAGTACTTC
CASSQETGGPETQYF
>TRBD2|NA|TRBV3-1/TRBV3-2|TRBJ2-5
TGTGCCAGCAGCATAGGGACTAGTCAAGAGACCCAGTACTTC
CASSIGTSQETQYF
>NA|NA|TRBV2|TRBJ1-1
TGTGCCAGCAGTAGGGACTCAGAGAAAGCTTTCTTT
CASSRDSEKAFF
>TRBD1|NA|TRBV4-1|TRBJ2-5
TGCGCCAGCAGCCAAGGGGACAGGGGAGAGACCCAGTACTTC
CASSQGDRGETQYF
>NA|NA|TRBV18|TRBJ1-5
TGTGCCAGCTCACCACTTGGCAGTCAGCCCCAGCATTTT
CASSPLGSQPQHF
>TRBD1|NA|TRBV11-3|TRBJ2-5
TGTGCCAGCAGCTTGGGGACAGGGAGCGGGTGGGAGACCCAGTACTTC
CASSLGTGSGWETQYF
>NA|once|TRBV11-2|TRBJ1-2
TGTGCCAGCAGCTCCCCCCGAAGGGGGTGGAGGTATGGCTACACCTTC
CASSSPRRGWRYGYTF
>NA|NA|TRBV7-9|TRBJ1-3
TGTGCCAGCAGCTTTAGTTTTAACGGAGACACCATATATTTT
CASSFSFNGDTIYF
>NA|once|TRBV7-8|TRBJ2-1
TGTGCCAGCAGTCCTCTTTCGGACGCTGATGAGCAGTTCTTC
CASSPLSDADEQFF
>NA|NA|TRBV29-1|TRBJ2-6
TGCAGCGCTGCAGACTCTGGGGCCAACGTCCTGACTTTC
CSAADSGANVLTF
>NA|NA|TRBV11-2|TRBJ1-3
TGTGCCAGCAGCTTAGACGGTTTTCAGGGGCGCTCTGGAAACACCATATATTTT
CASSLDGFQGRSGNTIYF
>NA|NA|TRBV13|TRBJ1-3
TGTGCCAGCAGCTCCCAACAGGGAGGAAACACCATATATTTT
CASSSQQGGNTIYF
>NA|NA|TRBV5-1|TRBJ2-3
TGCGCCAGCAGCTTGGGGGCTAGAACGGATACGCAGTATTTT
CASSLGARTDTQYF
>NA|NA|TRBV4-1|TRBJ1-1
TGCGCCAGCAGCCCACCAGGGAAGAACACTGAAGCTTTCTTT
CASSPPGKNTEAFF
>TRBD1|NA|TRBV5-1|TRBJ1-2
TGCGCCAGCAGCCGGTCTGGGACAGATTCAGACTATGGCTACACCTTC
CASSRSGTDSDYGYTF
>NA|NA|TRBV9|TRBJ1-3
TGTGCCAGCAGCGAAGGGACAACGGGAAACACCATATATTTT
CASSEGTTGNTIYF
>NA|NA|TRBV7-9|TRBJ1-1
TGTGCCAGCAGCTTTTTAGGCAGGGTAGGAACTGAAGCTTTCTTT
CASSFLGRVGTEAFF
>TRBD1|NA|TRBV10-3|TRBJ2-5
TGTGCCATCAGACCCGGACAGGGGGAGACCCAGTACTTC
CAIRPGQGETQYF
>TRBD2|NA|TRBV7-3|TRBJ2-1
TGTGCCACCGCCCGGGGGAGCGGGAGCGACAATGAGCAGTTCTTC
CATARGSGSDNEQFF
>TRBD1|NA|TRBV28|TRBJ1-5
TGTGCCAGCAGTCCCCATCAGGGGGCCTTTGATCAGCCCCAGCATTTT
CASSPHQGAFDQPQHF
>NA|few|TRBV4-2|TRBJ1-4
TGTGCCAGCAGCCAAGGGCAGACCACAACTAATGAAAAACTGTTTTTT
CASSQGQTTTNEKLFF